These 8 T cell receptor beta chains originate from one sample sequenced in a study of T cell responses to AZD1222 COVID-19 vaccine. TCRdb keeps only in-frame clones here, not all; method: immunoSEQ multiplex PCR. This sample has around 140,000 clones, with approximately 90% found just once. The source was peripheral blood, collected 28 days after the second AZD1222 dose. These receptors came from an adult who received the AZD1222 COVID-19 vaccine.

The CDR3, as DNA: TGCGCCAGCAGCCCACTGGGTTATGAGCAGTTCTTC. Its translation is CASSPLGYEQFF. The chain carries TRBV5-1 and TRBJ2-1, with D hard to call. CDR1 and CDR2 from the germline V gene are SGHRS and YFSETQ. Between the trimmed V and J ends, which lost 4 bases and 8 bases, there was a span of 10 bases. The CDR3 contains 12 residues.

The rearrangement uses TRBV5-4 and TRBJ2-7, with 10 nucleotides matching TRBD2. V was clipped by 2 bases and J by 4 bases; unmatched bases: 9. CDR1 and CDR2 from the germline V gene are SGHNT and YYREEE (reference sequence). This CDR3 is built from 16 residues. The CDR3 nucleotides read TGTGCCAGCAGCTTCCACCTACTAGCGGGATTTTACGAGCAGTACTTC. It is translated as CASSFHLLAGFYEQYF.

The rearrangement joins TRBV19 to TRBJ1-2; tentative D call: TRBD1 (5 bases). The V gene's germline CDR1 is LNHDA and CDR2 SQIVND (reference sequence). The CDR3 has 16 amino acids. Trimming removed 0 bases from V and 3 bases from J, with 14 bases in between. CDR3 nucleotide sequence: TGTGCCAGTAGTATAGATGGTTTCAGGGCGCACTATGGCTACACCTTC. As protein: CASSIDGFRAHYGYTF.

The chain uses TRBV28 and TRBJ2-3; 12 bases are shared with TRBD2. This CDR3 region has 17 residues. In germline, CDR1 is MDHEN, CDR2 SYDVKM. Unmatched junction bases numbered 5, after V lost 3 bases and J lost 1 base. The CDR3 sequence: CASSLGGLAGRTDTQYF. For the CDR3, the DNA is TGTGCCAGCAGTTTGGGAGGACTAGCGGGACGCACAGATACGCAGTATTTT.

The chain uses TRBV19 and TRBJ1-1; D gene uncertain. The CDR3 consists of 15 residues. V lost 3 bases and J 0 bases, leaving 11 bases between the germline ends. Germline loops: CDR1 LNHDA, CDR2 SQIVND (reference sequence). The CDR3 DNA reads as TGTGCCAGTAGTATCCCGGACGGACTGAACACTGAAGCTTTCTTT. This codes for CASSIPDGLNTEAFF.

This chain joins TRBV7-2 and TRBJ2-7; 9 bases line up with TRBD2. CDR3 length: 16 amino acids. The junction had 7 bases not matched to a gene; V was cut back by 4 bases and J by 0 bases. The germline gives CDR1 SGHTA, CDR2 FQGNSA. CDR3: CASSSPRSGSSYEQYF. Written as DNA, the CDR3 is TGTGCCAGCAGCTCCCCTCGTAGCGGGAGCTCCTACGAGCAGTACTTC.

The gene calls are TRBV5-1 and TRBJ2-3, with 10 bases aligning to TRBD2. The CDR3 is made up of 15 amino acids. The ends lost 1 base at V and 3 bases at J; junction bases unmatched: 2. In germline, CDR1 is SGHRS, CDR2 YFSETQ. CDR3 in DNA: TGCGCCAGCAGCTTGCTAGCGGGGGAGACAGATACGCAGTATTTT. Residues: CASSLLAGETDTQYF.

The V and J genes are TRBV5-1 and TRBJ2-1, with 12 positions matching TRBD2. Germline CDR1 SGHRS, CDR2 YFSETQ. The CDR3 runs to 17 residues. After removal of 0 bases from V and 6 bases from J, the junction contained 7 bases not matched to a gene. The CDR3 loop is CASSLASLAGGLNEQFF. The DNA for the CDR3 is TGCGCCAGCAGCTTGGCTTCTCTAGCGGGAGGGCTCAATGAGCAGTTCTTC.